These 4 T cell receptor beta chains were sequenced from one sample in a study of read filtering for tumor transcriptome and immune sequencing. This library used roughly 400 ng RNA and molecular barcoded adaptors spanning alpha/delta and beta/gamma chains. TCRdb re-called the reads with MiXCR, one entry per CDR3 protein. The table includes approximately 41,000 distinct CDR3 sequences, around an eighth detected once. The sequenced sample consisted of a population of CD138-negative cells sorted from bone marrow. These receptors were taken from a donor older than 35 with multiple myeloma.

In the case of this clonotype: A much larger clone differs by one base, so this may be a read error. V gene TRBV14 combines with J gene TRBJ2-4; a weak D match, TRBD1 (5 bases). The V and J ends lost 4 bases and 0 bases respectively, with 10 bases between them. CDR3 length: 15 amino acids. CDR1 is SGHDN, CDR2 FVKESK, per germline. The CDR3 nucleotides read TGTGCCAGCAGCCTAGGGGTACTAGCCAAAAACATTCAGTACTTC. As protein: CASSLGVLAKNIQYF.

Regarding this clonotype: Since a much larger clone is just one base distant, this may be a read error. Since no conserved phenylalanine or tryptophan closes the CDR3, a read error is the likely cause. The chain employs TRBV20-1 and TRBJ2-3; D tentatively fits TRBD1 or TRBD2 (5 bases each). Germline assignment: CDR1 DFQATT and CDR2 SNEGSKA (reference sequence). The CDR3 is 14 amino acids. The germline V and J ends were trimmed by 6 bases and 0 bases, with 13 bases remaining between them. CDR3 sequence reads: CSASRGGSTDTQYS. In nucleotides, the CDR3 is TGCAGTGCCTCCCGGGGCGGTAGCACAGATACGCAGTATTCT.

This clonotype showed up many times. This rearrangement joins TRBV20-1 to TRBJ2-7; 7 nucleotides agree with TRBD1. The J segment lost 7 bases and the V segment lost 6 bases, leaving 12 bases of the junction unmatched. CDR3 length: 13 amino acids. CDR1 DFQATT and CDR2 SNEGSKA come from the germline V gene (reference sequence). CDR3 bases: TGCAGTGCCCCGGGACAGCTGGAAGTGGAGCAGTACTTC. Its translation is CSAPGQLEVEQYF.

This clonotype was observed a few times. The germline gene is not matched at one end of the junction; a read error may be the cause. This sequence joins TRBV6-5 and TRBJ2-7, with D perhaps given as TRBD1 or TRBD2 (5 bases each). The CDR3 consists of 12 residues. The germline V gene encodes CDR1 MNHEY and CDR2 SVGAGI. The CDR3 reads CASRAGSYEQHF. As DNA, the CDR3 is TGTGCCAGCAGGGCAGGGAGCTACGAGCAGCACTTC.